The 29 T cell receptor beta chains reported below all come from one sample, sequenced in a study of brain T cells in children with intractable seizures. Sequencing was performed with immunoSEQ multiplex PCR; in TCRdb, only in-frame clones are kept and a portion is missing. The data show 7,500 to 8,000 clones, with around 70% seen just once and approximately 9.1% held by the top ten. Only cases whose brain tissue showed the highest T cell transcript signatures were sequenced. Material: resected brain tissue, obtained at surgery. The receptor source for this set is a boy younger than two with tuberous sclerosis and intractable seizures.

The chain has TRBV5-1 and TRBJ2-5; D gene uncertain. Trimming stripped 4 bases from V and 5 bases from J, with 9 bases between. Germline V CDR1 and CDR2: SGHRS, YFSETQ. This CDR3 is 12 amino acids long. The DNA for the CDR3 is TGCGCCAGCAGCCCCGGATGGGAGACCCAGTACTTC. Protein product: CASSPGWETQYF. The variable domain in full, completed from reference TRBV5-1 and TRBJ2-5, reads KAGVTQTPRYLIKTRGQQVTLSCSPISGHRSVSWYQQTPGQGLQFLFEYFSETQRNKGNFPGRFSGRQFSNSRSEMNVSTLELGDSALYLCASSPGWETQYFGPGTRLLVL.

J is TRBJ2-7 and V is TRBV13; TRBD1 matches at 11 bases. Germline V gene data show CDR1 as PRHDT and CDR2 as FYEKMQ (reference sequence). V lost 4 bases to trimming and J lost 3 bases; unmatched junction nucleotides: 2. The CDR3 is 14 amino acids. In DNA, the CDR3 is TGTGCCAGCAGCTGGGGACAGGGGGGCTACGAGCAGTACTTC. Its protein is CASSWGQGGYEQYF.

This clone came up once. This chain joins TRBV30 and TRBJ1-3, with 7 bases that match TRBD1. This CDR3 has 12 amino acids. The germline V gene encodes CDR1 GTSNPN and CDR2 SVGIG (reference sequence). Germline trimming cut 7 bases from V and 8 bases from J; bases unmatched to any gene: 8. The DNA of the CDR3 is TGTGCCTCGACGACAGGGACCCACACCATATATTTT. Residues: CASTTGTHTIYF.

This clone was counted only a few times. J is TRBJ1-4 and V is TRBV3-1 (or the pseudogene TRBV3-2); tentatively, D is TRBD1 (6 bases). Trimming shortened V by 1 base and J by 8 bases, and 14 bases separated the two germline ends. Per the germline V gene, CDR1 is LGHDT and CDR2 is YNNKEL (reference sequence). There are 15 residues in the CDR3. Written as DNA, the CDR3 is TGTGCCAGCAGCCAAGGTGGGGGGGCTCGGGAAAAACTGTTTTTT. The encoded protein is CASSQGGGAREKLFF.

The rearrangement links TRBV6-5 to TRBJ1-1; 8 bases agree with TRBD1. Trimming took 6 bases from V and 1 from J; bases not matched to a gene: 4. Germline CDR1 and CDR2: MNHEY and SVGAGI. This CDR3 is 14 amino acids long. CDR3: CASRGTGTNTEAFF. In DNA, the CDR3 is TGTGCCAGCAGAGGGACAGGAACGAACACTGAAGCTTTCTTT.

Written as DNA, the CDR3 is TGCGCCAGCAGCTTGGAGGGACAGGGTGCTAATGAGCAGTTCTTC. The encoded protein is CASSLEGQGANEQFF. This chain links TRBV5-1 with TRBJ2-1, with 9 bases aligning to TRBD1. CDR1 and CDR2 from the germline V gene are SGHRS and YFSETQ. Trimming removed 0 bases from V and 7 bases from J; junction bases left unmatched: 5. The CDR3 spans 15 residues.

This chain connects TRBV30 to TRBJ1-1, with 8 bases fitting TRBD1. V lost 5 bases, J lost 2 bases, and 10 bases stayed unmatched. The V gene's germline CDR1 is GTSNPN and CDR2 SVGIG (reference sequence). CDR3 length: 15 residues. The chain's CDR3 is CAWSADGQGNTEAFF. The CDR3 region has the DNA TGTGCCTGGTCTGCCGATGGACAGGGCAACACTGAAGCTTTCTTT.

The chain joins TRBV19 to TRBJ2-1; D is perhaps TRBD1 (6 bases). CDR1 and CDR2 (germline): LNHDA, SQIVND (reference sequence). Trimming pared 3 bases from V and 4 bases from J, leaving 16 bases between. CDR3 size: 16 residues. CDR3 sequence reads: CASSILIKTGYNEQFF. Written as DNA, the CDR3 is TGTGCCAGTAGTATCCTCATAAAAACAGGGTACAATGAGCAGTTCTTC.

In its sample, this clone was seen a few times. The sample has other DNA sequences that encode this CDR3 too. The rearrangement uses TRBV7-3 and TRBJ2-5; 11 bases line up with TRBD2. The V and J ends lost 5 bases and 4 bases, in that order; junction bases with no gene match: 6. This CDR3 region has 15 residues. The germline V gene encodes CDR1 SGHTA and CDR2 FQGTGA. This CDR3 is CASSPLAGGRETQYF. For the CDR3, the DNA is TGTGCCAGCAGCCCCTTAGCGGGGGGGAGAGAGACCCAGTACTTC.

The chain is built from TRBV10-3 and TRBJ2-7, with D tentatively TRBD2 (6 bases). The CDR3 sequence is 14 residues long. CDR1 and CDR2 from the germline V gene are ENHRY and SYGVKD. Trimming shortened V by 5 bases and J by 1 base, and 12 bases separated the two germline ends. CDR3 in DNA: TGTGCCATCAGTATAGCGGAGGGGTCCTACGAGCAGTACTTC. It specifies CAISIAEGSYEQYF.

The chain uses TRBV29-1 and TRBJ2-1, with TRBD1 matching 10 bases. The CDR3 has 15 residues. In germline, CDR1 is SQVTM, CDR2 ANQGSEA. With 5 bases clipped from V and 1 base from J, the junction kept 5 bases outside the gene matches. The CDR3: CSVSGTGVSYNEQFF. For the CDR3, the DNA is TGCAGCGTTTCCGGGACAGGGGTTTCCTACAATGAGCAGTTCTTC.

V gene TRBV6-1 combines with J gene TRBJ2-3; D is unclear. The CDR3 is 11 amino acids. Germline-derived CDR1 and CDR2 are MNHNS and SASEGT. V was cut by 0 bases and J by 5 bases, with 0 bases left in between. The CDR3 sequence is CASSEADTQYF. The CDR3 DNA sequence: TGTGCCAGCAGTGAAGCAGATACGCAGTATTTT.

The J gene is TRBJ1-2, the V gene TRBV7-8; the D is unclear. This CDR3 is built from 13 residues. V gave up 0 bases and J gave up 2 bases, with 4 bases separating them. Germline CDR1 SGHVS, CDR2 FQNEAQ. CDR3 sequence: CASSLAENYGYTF. The CDR3 DNA follows: TGTGCCAGCAGCTTAGCGGAAAACTATGGCTACACCTTC.

This rearrangement joins TRBV28 to TRBJ2-2, with unresolved D. V was pared by 6 bases and J by 0 bases, with 8 bases between. The CDR3 consists of 14 residues. Germline CDR1 and CDR2: MDHEN and SYDVKM. The CDR3 is CASRSVANTGELFF. The DNA for the CDR3 is TGTGCCAGCAGGTCAGTCGCGAACACCGGGGAGCTGTTTTTT.

The chain joins TRBV2 to TRBJ2-4; 12 nucleotides agree with TRBD2. CDR1 is SNHLY, CDR2 FYNNEI, per germline. The CDR3 is 14 residues long. The trim removed 10 bases at V and 9 bases at J, leaving 10 bases unmatched. The CDR3 spells CANSRTSGKGIQYF. The CDR3 DNA reads TGTGCCAACTCGAGGACTAGCGGGAAGGGCATTCAGTACTTC.

This clone was observed a single time. The junction departs from the called germline gene at one end, perhaps through a read error. The chain has TRBV20-1 and TRBJ2-7; D uncertain. The CDR3 runs to 9 residues. Germline V gene sequence: CDR1 DFQATT, CDR2 SNEGSKA (reference sequence). This CDR3 is CSARDNLNF. CDR3 nucleotides: TGCAGTGCTAGAGATAACCTAAACTTC.

V is TRBV9 and J is TRBJ1-2; 7 nucleotides agree with TRBD1. The V segment lost 3 bases and the J segment 8 bases; nucleotides outside the gene matches: 7. The CDR3 has 13 residues. Germline-derived CDR1 and CDR2 are SGDLS and YYNGEE. CDR3 sequence (DNA): TGTGCCAGCAGCGGGTCCAGGGGGTCGGGCTACACCTTC. It specifies CASSGSRGSGYTF.

To note about this clone: This CDR3 is also generated by other DNA sequences in the sample. V and J are TRBV27 and TRBJ1-5; perhaps TRBD1 as D (6 bases). This CDR3 comprises 14 residues. With 6 bases removed from V and 7 bases from J, the gap between germline ends came to 16 bases. CDR1 and CDR2 from the germline V gene are MNHEY and SMNVEV (reference sequence). The CDR3 DNA follows: TGTGCCAGCAGCTTAAGAGGGCAGGGGCAGCCCCAGCATTTT. Translation gives CASSLRGQGQPQHF.

The chain recombines TRBV7-9 with TRBJ1-2; no definite D call. Germline CDR1 reads SEHNR; CDR2 reads FQNEAQ (reference sequence). Trimming took 4 bases from V and 4 from J, leaving 10 bases between them. The CDR3 extends over 13 amino acids. The CDR3 sequence is CASSSAASYGYTF. As DNA, the CDR3 is TGTGCCAGCAGCTCGGCTGCAAGCTATGGCTACACCTTC.

This chain joins TRBV28 and TRBJ2-7, with D unresolved. The CDR3 is made up of 11 amino acids. Germline-derived CDR1 and CDR2 are MDHEN and SYDVKM. Trimming removed 6 bases from V and 1 base from J, with 4 bases in between. In nucleotides, the CDR3 is TGTGCCAGCAGGGGGTCCTACGAGCAGTACTTC. It translates to CASRGSYEQYF.

The chain recombines TRBV9 with TRBJ2-3; D uncertain. V dropped 7 bases and J dropped 5 bases, with 8 bases sitting between them. This CDR3 region has 11 residues. Germline CDR1 is SGDLS and CDR2 is YYNGEE. The DNA for the CDR3 is TGTGCCAGCTCAGGAATAGATACGCAGTATTTT. This gives the protein CASSGIDTQYF. Using reference TRBV9 and TRBJ2-3 for the parts outside the CDR3, the full variable domain is DSGVTQTPKHLITATGQRVTLRCSPRSGDLSVYWYQQSLDQGLQFLIQYYNGEERAKGNILERFSAQQFPDLHSELNLSSLELGDSALYFCASSGIDTQYFGPGTRLTVL.

The CDR3 bases are TGTGCCAGCAGCTTTCCCAGGCTCTCTGGGGCCAACGTCCTGACTTTC. Protein: CASSFPRLSGANVLTF. The chain uses TRBV11-1 and TRBJ2-6; no reliable D call. Trimming stripped 3 bases from V and 0 bases from J, with 9 bases between. CDR3 length: 16 residues. Germline lookup yields CDR1 SGHAT and CDR2 FQDESV (reference sequence).

The CDR3 loop reads CASSPDTGETQYF. The CDR3 DNA sequence: TGTGCCAGCAGCCCGGACACAGGCGAGACCCAGTACTTC. The chain recombines TRBV11-3 with TRBJ2-5, with a tentative D call TRBD1 (5 bases). This CDR3 contains 13 residues. CDR1 is SGHNT and CDR2 is YENEEA in the germline V gene. With 5 bases removed from V and 5 bases from J, the gap between germline ends came to 12 bases.

The gene calls are TRBV5-1 and TRBJ2-7; 8 bases line up with TRBD1. CDR3 length equals 16 residues. The V and J ends lost 5 bases and 0 bases, in that order; junction bases with no gene match: 10. Germline V lookup: CDR1 SGHRS, CDR2 YFSETQ. The CDR3 sequence: CASSTGTGLGSYEQYF. For the CDR3, the DNA is TGCGCCAGCAGTACCGGGACAGGCCTGGGCTCCTACGAGCAGTACTTC. Full variable domain (rest looked up from reference TRBV5-1 and TRBJ2-7): KAGVTQTPRYLIKTRGQQVTLSCSPISGHRSVSWYQQTPGQGLQFLFEYFSETQRNKGNFPGRFSGRQFSNSRSEMNVSTLELGDSALYLCASSTGTGLGSYEQYFGPGTRLTVT.

The chain carries TRBV5-5 and TRBJ1-6; possible D gene TRBD1, 6 bases. Looked up from germline, CDR1 is SGHKS and CDR2 is YYEKEE (reference sequence). Between the trimmed V and J ends, which lost 4 bases and 6 bases, there was a span of 17 bases. The CDR3 consists of 16 residues. The DNA for the CDR3 is TGTGCCAGCAGCACCCGGACAGTTAGTGGTAATTCACCCCTCCACTTT. Translating gives CASSTRTVSGNSPLHF.

This clone has more than one count but fewer than ten. The V and J genes are TRBV6-4 and TRBJ1-6; no firm D call. The germline V and J ends were trimmed by 1 base and 9 bases, with 10 bases remaining between them. From germline, CDR1 is MRHNA and CDR2 SNTAGT. CDR3 length equals 14 residues. The CDR3: CASSDWPSSSPLHF. The CDR3 nucleotides are TGTGCCAGCAGTGACTGGCCCAGTAGTTCACCCCTCCACTTT.

CDR3 in DNA: TGTGCCAGCAGCCCGCTACGGGTCAATCAGCCCCAGCATTTT. It specifies CASSPLRVNQPQHF. The V call is TRBV5-8, the J call TRBJ1-5; D is unclear. The CDR3 consists of 14 residues. Germline loops: CDR1 SGHTS, CDR2 YDEGEE. The V end lost 4 bases, the J end lost 3 bases, and 11 bases lay between the germline ends.

As for this clone: This could be a read error, since a much larger clone is one nucleotide away. The gene calls are TRBV6-6 and TRBJ1-5; D gene uncertain. The CDR3 is 10 amino acids. The V end was cut by 7 bases, the J end by 5 bases, with 3 bases between. Germline V gives CDR1 MNHNY, CDR2 SVGAGI (reference sequence). Here the CDR3 DNA reads TGTGCCAGCAATTATCAGCCCCAGCATTTT. This encodes CASNYQPQHF.

The V call is TRBV5-6, the J call TRBJ2-1; 8 nucleotides agree with TRBD1. The J segment lost 4 bases and the V segment lost 2 bases, leaving 5 bases of the junction unmatched. This CDR3 is built from 15 residues. The V gene's germline CDR1 is SGHDT and CDR2 YYEEEE. The CDR3 DNA reads as TGTGCCAGCAGCTTAATAGGACAGGGATACAATGAGCAGTTCTTC. Its translation: CASSLIGQGYNEQFF. Based on the CDR3 plus reference TRBV5-6 and TRBJ2-1, the full variable domain is DAGVTQSPTHLIKTRGQQVTLRCSPKSGHDTVSWYQQALGQGPQFIFQYYEEEERQRGNFPDRFSGHQFPNYSSELNVNALLLGDSALYLCASSLIGQGYNEQFFGPGTRLTVL.